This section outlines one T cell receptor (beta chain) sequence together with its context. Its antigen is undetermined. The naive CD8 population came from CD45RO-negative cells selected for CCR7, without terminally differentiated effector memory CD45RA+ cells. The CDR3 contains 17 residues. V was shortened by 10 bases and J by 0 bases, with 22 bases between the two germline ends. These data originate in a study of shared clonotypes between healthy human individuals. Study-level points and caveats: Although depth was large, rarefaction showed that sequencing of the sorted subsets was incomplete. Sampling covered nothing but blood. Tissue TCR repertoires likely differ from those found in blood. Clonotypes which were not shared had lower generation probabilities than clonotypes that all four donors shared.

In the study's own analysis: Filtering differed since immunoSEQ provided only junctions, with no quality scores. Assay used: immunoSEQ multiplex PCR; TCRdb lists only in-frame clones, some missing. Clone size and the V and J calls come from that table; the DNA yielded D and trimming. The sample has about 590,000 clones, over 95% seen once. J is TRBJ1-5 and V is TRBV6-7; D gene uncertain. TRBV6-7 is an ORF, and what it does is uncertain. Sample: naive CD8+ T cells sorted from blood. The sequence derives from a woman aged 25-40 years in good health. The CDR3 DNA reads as TGTGCCAACAGACCCCCTTGTACGCGGTATAGCAATCAGCCCCAGCATTTT. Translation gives CANRPPCTRYSNQPQHF.